Listed below are T cell receptor beta chains from one sample, sequenced in a study of CD4 and CD8 cells across lung adenocarcinoma regions. From the PCR reads, TCRdb called clonotypes with MiXCR, one entry per CDR3 protein. Of around 20,000 distinct CDR3 sequences listed, more than 45% are singletons. The sample was CD4+ T cells from the margin of a lung tumor. All receptors come from a male donor with lung adenocarcinoma. The CD4 and CD8 labels of this study may be unreliable. CDR3s include the opening cysteine and the closing phenylalanine or tryptophan. A D gene is named only where the DNA matches it firmly. Expanded clones get a size class; other rows say once, few or many, or leave the size out.

j_gene	abundance	v_gene	d_gene	CDR3nt	CDR3aa
TRBJ2-3	.	TRBV6-1	TRBD1	TGTGCCAGCAGTGAAGCGGCAGGGGGCTTAGATACGCAGTATTTT	CASSEAAGGLDTQYF
TRBJ1-5	.	TRBV4-1	.	TGCGCCAGCAGCCAAGGGTGGGGCGCCTATCAGCCCCAGCATTTT	CASSQGWGAYQPQHF
TRBJ2-5	once	TRBV6-5	.	TGTGCCGGGGGTTACGGGGCCGGTGGCACAGATACGCAGTACTTC	CAGGYGAGGTDTQYF
TRBJ2-7	.	TRBV7-3	TRBD1	TGTGCCAGCACTTCCGGGACAGGGTCGGACGAGCAGTACTTC	CASTSGTGSDEQYF
TRBJ2-1	.	TRBV27	.	TGTGCCAGCAGTTTTTTTAACAGCTTAAATGAGCAGTTCTTC	CASSFFNSLNEQFF
TRBJ2-4	.	TRBV6-1	.	TGTGCCAGCAAGAGACAGGCGGGGCTGTGTACCACAGACACTCAGTACTTC	CASKRQAGLCTTDTQYF
TRBJ2-4	.	TRBV6-5	.	TGTGCCAGCAGTTGCAGGCGGCGCCAAGACATTCAGTACTTC	CASSCRRRQDIQYF
TRBJ2-2	few	TRBV11-3	.	TGTGCCAGCAGCCAAGATCGAGGGGAGCTGTTTTTT	CASSQDRGELFF
TRBJ2-1	many	TRBV27	TRBD2	TGTGCCAGCAGTCGTAGCGGGAGGGCCGGGAATGAGCAGTTCTTC	CASSRSGRAGNEQFF
TRBJ2-5	medium-sized	TRBV6-1	TRBD2	TGTGCCAGCAACCAGGCGGGAGGGCCAGAGACCCAGTACTTC	CASNQAGGPETQYF
TRBJ2-5	.	TRBV4-1	TRBD1	TGCGCCAACAGCCAAGGTAGGGGGCTGGAGACCCAGTACTTC	CANSQGRGLETQYF
TRBJ2-2	few	TRBV5-1	.	TGCGCCAGCAGCTTAGACACAAACACCGGGGAGCTGTTTTTT	CASSLDTNTGELFF
TRBJ2-5	many	TRBV14	.	TGTGCCAGCGGTGGCCATGGGGAGACCCAGTACTTC	CASGGHGETQYF
TRBJ2-5	.	TRBV6-1	.	TGTGCCAGGGGGCTCGGGGACGGGCACACAGAGACCCAGTACTTC	CARGLGDGHTETQYF
TRBJ2-4	.	TRBV27	TRBD1	TGTGCCAGCAGTTCCTCAGGGGGCGGAAACATTCAGTACTTC	CASSSSGGGNIQYF
TRBJ2-1	.	TRBV7-6	.	TGTGCCAGCAGTTTATCTCTCAGGCAGGGTGTGTACAATGAGCAGTTCTTC	CASSLSLRQGVYNEQFF
TRBJ2-7	.	TRBV4-1	TRBD2	TGCGCCAGGAGCGGGGGAGCCAAGAACACGCAGTATTTC	CARSGGAKNTQYF
TRBJ2-5	.	TRBV6-1	.	TGTGCCAGCAGTGCGCCAAGGACACCAAGGGGAGAGACCCAGTACTTC	CASSAPRTPRGETQYF